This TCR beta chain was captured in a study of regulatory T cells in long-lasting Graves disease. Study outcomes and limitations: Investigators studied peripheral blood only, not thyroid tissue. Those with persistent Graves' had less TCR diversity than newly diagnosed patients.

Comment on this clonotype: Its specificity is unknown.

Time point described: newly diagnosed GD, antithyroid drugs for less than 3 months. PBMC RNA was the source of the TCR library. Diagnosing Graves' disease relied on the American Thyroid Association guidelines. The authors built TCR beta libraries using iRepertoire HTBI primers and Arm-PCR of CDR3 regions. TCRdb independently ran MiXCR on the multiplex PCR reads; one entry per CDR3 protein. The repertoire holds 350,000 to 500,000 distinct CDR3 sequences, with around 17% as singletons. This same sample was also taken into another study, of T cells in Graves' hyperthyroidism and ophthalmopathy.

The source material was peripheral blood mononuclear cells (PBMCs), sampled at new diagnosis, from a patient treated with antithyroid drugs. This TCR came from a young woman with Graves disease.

The CDR3 DNA reads TGTGCCAGCAGCGTTTACGGTGGAAATGAGCAGTTCTTC. Translation gives CASSVYGGNEQFF. The V and J genes are TRBV9 and TRBJ2-1; D unresolved. V was clipped by 2 bases and J by 7 bases, with 10 bases between them. This CDR3 comprises 13 residues. Per germline, CDR1 SGDLS and CDR2 YYNGEE.